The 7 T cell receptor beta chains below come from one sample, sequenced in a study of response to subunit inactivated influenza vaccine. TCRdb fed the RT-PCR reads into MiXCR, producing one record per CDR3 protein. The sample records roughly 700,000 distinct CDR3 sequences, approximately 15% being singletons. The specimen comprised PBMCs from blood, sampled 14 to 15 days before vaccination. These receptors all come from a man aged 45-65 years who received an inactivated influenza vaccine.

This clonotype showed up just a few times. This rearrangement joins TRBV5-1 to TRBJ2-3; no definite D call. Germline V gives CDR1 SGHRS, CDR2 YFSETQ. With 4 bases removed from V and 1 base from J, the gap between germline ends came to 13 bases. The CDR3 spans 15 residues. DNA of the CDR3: TGCGCCAGCAGCCCGAACGACCCTCGCACAGATACGCAGTATTTT. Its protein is CASSPNDPRTDTQYF.

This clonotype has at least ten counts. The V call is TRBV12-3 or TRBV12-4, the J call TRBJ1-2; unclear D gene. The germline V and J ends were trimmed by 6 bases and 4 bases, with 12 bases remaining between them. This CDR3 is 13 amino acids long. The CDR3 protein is CASRAGPFYGYTF. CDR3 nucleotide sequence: TGTGCCAGCAGAGCCGGGCCCTTCTATGGCTACACCTTC.

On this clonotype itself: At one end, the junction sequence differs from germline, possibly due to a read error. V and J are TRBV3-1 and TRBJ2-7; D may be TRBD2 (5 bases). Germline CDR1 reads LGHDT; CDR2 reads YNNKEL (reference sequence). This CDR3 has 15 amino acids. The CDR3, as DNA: TGTGCCAGCTGCCAGGAGGCCCCTTGTACCTACGAGCAGTACTTC. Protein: CASCQEAPCTYEQYF.

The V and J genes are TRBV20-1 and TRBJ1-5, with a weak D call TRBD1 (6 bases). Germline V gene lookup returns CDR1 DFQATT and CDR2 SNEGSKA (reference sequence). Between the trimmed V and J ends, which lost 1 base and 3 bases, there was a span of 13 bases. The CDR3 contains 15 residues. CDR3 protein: CSARVSGEDNQPQHF. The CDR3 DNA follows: TGCAGTGCTAGAGTTTCAGGGGAGGACAATCAGCCCCAGCATTTT.

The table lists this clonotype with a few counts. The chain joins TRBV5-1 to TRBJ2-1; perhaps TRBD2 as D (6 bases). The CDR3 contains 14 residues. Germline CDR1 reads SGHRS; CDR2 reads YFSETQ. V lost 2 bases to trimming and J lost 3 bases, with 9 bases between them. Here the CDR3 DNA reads TGCGCCAGCAGCTTTAGCGGATTCTACAATGAGCAGTTCTTC. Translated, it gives CASSFSGFYNEQFF.

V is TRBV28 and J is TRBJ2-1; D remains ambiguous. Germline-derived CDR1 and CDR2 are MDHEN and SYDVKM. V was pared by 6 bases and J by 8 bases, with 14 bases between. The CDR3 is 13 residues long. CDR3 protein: CASRHPFRDEQFF. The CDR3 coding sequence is TGTGCCAGCAGGCACCCATTTAGGGATGAGCAGTTCTTC.

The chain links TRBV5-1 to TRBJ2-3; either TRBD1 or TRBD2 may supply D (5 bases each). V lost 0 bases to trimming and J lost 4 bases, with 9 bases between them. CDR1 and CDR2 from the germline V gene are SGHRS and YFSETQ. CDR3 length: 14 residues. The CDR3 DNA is TGCGCCAGCAGCTTGGCCTTGGGGGCAGATACGCAGTATTTT. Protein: CASSLALGADTQYF. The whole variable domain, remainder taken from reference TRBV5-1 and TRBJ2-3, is KAGVTQTPRYLIKTRGQQVTLSCSPISGHRSVSWYQQTPGQGLQFLFEYFSETQRNKGNFPGRFSGRQFSNSRSEMNVSTLELGDSALYLCASSLALGADTQYFGPGTRLTVL.